A selection of T cell receptor beta chains follows, all from one sample in a study of OX40 agonist ivuxolimab in advanced cancers. Sequenced by immunoSEQ multiplex PCR; TCRdb stores in-frame clones only, minus some. The data show some 58,000 clones, with about 91% seen just once and under 2% held by the top ten. This specimen was CD4+ or CD8+ T cells sorted from blood, taken in a trial of the OX40 agonist ivuxolimab. These receptors were taken from an adult with an advanced solid tumor such as melanoma, head and neck, liver or kidney cancer. The CDR3 runs from the conserved cysteine through the conserved F or W. Each record gives: CDR3 protein, CDR3 DNA, clone size, V gene, D gene, J gene. A D gene is named only where the DNA matches it firmly. A clone size is listed for some rows: how often the clone was seen (once, few, many), or a class if it is expanded.

cdr3_aa: CAWSFRQGLSGNTIYF
cdr3_nt: TGTGCCTGGAGTTTCAGACAGGGACTCTCTGGAAACACCATATATTTT
clone_size: -
v_call: TRBV30
d_call: TRBD1
j_call: TRBJ1-3

cdr3_aa: CASSSTGYTEAFF
cdr3_nt: TGTGCCAGCAGTTCCACAGGGTACACTGAAGCTTTCTTT
clone_size: -
v_call: TRBV6-5
d_call: -
j_call: TRBJ1-1

cdr3_aa: CASSQRTGANYGYTF
cdr3_nt: TGCGCCAGCAGCCAACGGACAGGGGCTAACTATGGCTACACCTTC
clone_size: -
v_call: TRBV5-1
d_call: TRBD1
j_call: TRBJ1-2

cdr3_aa: CAFTSGGSYEQYF
cdr3_nt: TGTGCCTTCACTAGCGGGGGCTCCTACGAGCAGTACTTC
clone_size: once
v_call: TRBV30
d_call: TRBD2
j_call: TRBJ2-7

cdr3_aa: CASSYFGRSRETQYF
cdr3_nt: TGTGCCAGCAGTTATTTTGGACGGTCCCGCGAGACCCAGTACTTC
clone_size: -
v_call: TRBV27
d_call: -
j_call: TRBJ2-5

cdr3_aa: CASSQGQGTSYEQYF
cdr3_nt: TGCGCCAGCAGCCAAGGACAGGGTACATCCTACGAGCAGTACTTC
clone_size: -
v_call: TRBV4-3
d_call: TRBD1
j_call: TRBJ2-7

cdr3_aa: CASSLDPQAAGTEAFF
cdr3_nt: TGTGCCAGCAGCTTAGACCCTCAGGCGGCAGGGACTGAAGCTTTCTTT
clone_size: -
v_call: TRBV13
d_call: -
j_call: TRBJ1-1

cdr3_aa: CASSQDQGALSTEAFF
cdr3_nt: TGTGCCAGCTCACAGGACCAGGGGGCGCTTAGCACTGAAGCTTTCTTT
clone_size: -
v_call: TRBV18
d_call: TRBD1
j_call: TRBJ1-1

cdr3_aa: CASRLTGIPGANVLTF
cdr3_nt: TGTGCCAGCAGGTTGACAGGGATCCCCGGGGCCAACGTCCTGACTTTC
clone_size: -
v_call: TRBV2
d_call: TRBD1
j_call: TRBJ2-6

cdr3_aa: CASSPSSGGGNSNQPQHF
cdr3_nt: TGTGCCAGCTCACCCTCGTCCGGGGGCGGGAACAGCAATCAGCCCCAGCATTTT
clone_size: -
v_call: TRBV18
d_call: -
j_call: TRBJ1-5

cdr3_aa: CAWRSGKGTPTDTQYF
cdr3_nt: TGTGCCTGGCGTTCAGGGAAAGGGACCCCCACAGATACGCAGTATTTT
clone_size: once
v_call: TRBV30
d_call: -
j_call: TRBJ2-3